Following are 12 T cell receptor beta chains from one sample sequenced in a study of graft-versus-host responses after intestinal transplantation. These receptors have no known antigen. Clones were sequenced by immunoSEQ multiplex PCR, and TCRdb holds only the in-frame ones, with some missing. The sample includes more than 100,000 clones, under 95% of them seen just once. Material: unstimulated CD8+ T cells sorted from spleen or lymph node cells, obtained before intestinal transplant. The receptors here all came from a human donor who received an intestinal transplant.

The chain couples TRBV6-1 to TRBJ2-1; unclear D gene. Germline CDR1 and CDR2: MNHNS and SASEGT. Trimming cost V 6 bases and J 0 bases, with 9 bases left between them. The CDR3 is made up of 14 amino acids. CDR3 DNA: TGTGCCAGCAGAATTACGAGCTCCTACAATGAGCAGTTCTTC. This sequence encodes CASRITSSYNEQFF.

This chain connects TRBV25-1 to TRBJ2-3; 7 bases match TRBD2. Losses at the gene ends were 5 bases for V and 3 bases for J; bases not matched to a gene: 11. CDR3 length: 16 amino acids. CDR1 is MGHDK and CDR2 is SYGVNS in the germline V gene. The CDR3 nucleotides are TGTGCCAGCAGTATGTTCAGCGGGGTCGGGACAGATACGCAGTATTTT. It yields the protein CASSMFSGVGTDTQYF.

A single count supports this clone. Other DNA sequences in the sample encode the same CDR3. This rearrangement joins TRBV4-1 to TRBJ1-1; D not certain. Germline V gene lookup returns CDR1 MGHRA and CDR2 YSYEKL. The CDR3 length is 13 residues. Trimming stripped 1 base from V and 1 base from J, with 4 bases between. The CDR3 DNA is TGCGCCAGCAGCCAAGGCGAGAACACTGAAGCTTTCTTT. Encoded protein: CASSQGENTEAFF.

The gene calls are TRBV10-3 and TRBJ1-1; 7 nucleotides agree with TRBD1. Germline trimming cut 6 bases from V and 0 bases from J; bases unmatched to any gene: 4. The CDR3 runs to 14 residues. Germline V CDR1 and CDR2: ENHRY, SYGVKD. The CDR3 loop reads CAISRDSLNTEAFF. CDR3 coding DNA: TGTGCCATCAGCCGGGACAGCCTGAACACTGAAGCTTTCTTT.

The V call is TRBV5-4, the J call TRBJ2-7; D gene uncertain. CDR3 length equals 11 residues. Germline loops: CDR1 SGHNT, CDR2 YYREEE (reference sequence). V was clipped by 4 bases and J by 3 bases, with 5 bases between them. CDR3 sequence reads: CASSVGYEQYF. As DNA, the CDR3 is TGTGCCAGCAGCGTAGGCTACGAGCAGTACTTC.

The rearrangement links TRBV9 to TRBJ1-2, with TRBD1 matching over 8 bases. The CDR3 covers 12 residues. Germline V gene lookup returns CDR1 SGDLS and CDR2 YYNGEE. V trimming: 4 bases; J trimming: 12 bases; junction bases outside the gene matches: 8. DNA for the CDR3: TGTGCCAGCAGCAATGCCCTGACAGGGGACACCTTC. It codes for CASSNALTGDTF.

The chain has TRBV30 and TRBJ1-6, with TRBD1 matching over 9 bases. In germline, CDR1 is GTSNPN, CDR2 SVGIG (reference sequence). The CDR3 extends over 14 amino acids. Losses at the gene ends were 5 bases for V and 14 bases for J; bases not matched to a gene: 13. CDR3 coding DNA: TGTGCCTGGTCTCCGGGACAGGGCTTGATAGCCCTCCACTTT. It encodes CAWSPGQGLIALHF.

V is TRBV6-5 and J is TRBJ2-5; D might be TRBD1 (6 bases). This CDR3 is 14 amino acids long. V was pared by 6 bases and J by 2 bases, with 13 bases between. Germline V gene data show CDR1 as MNHEY and CDR2 as SVGAGI. The CDR3 is CASSPQGIQETQYF. The CDR3, as DNA: TGTGCCAGCAGCCCACAGGGAATTCAAGAGACCCAGTACTTC.

The J gene is TRBJ1-2, the V gene TRBV7-6; no definite D call. The CDR3 has 13 residues. CDR1 is SGHVS and CDR2 is FNYEAQ in the germline V gene. V was pared by 2 bases and J by 6 bases, with 10 bases between. The CDR3 here is CASSLNSGDGYTF. The CDR3 DNA is TGTGCCAGCAGCTTAAATTCCGGGGATGGCTACACCTTC. The full variable domain, in which reference TRBV7-6 and TRBJ1-2 provide the parts outside the CDR3, is GAGVSQSPRYKVTKRGQDVALRCDPISGHVSLYWYRQALGQGPEFLTYFNYEAQQDKSGLPNDRFSAERPEGSISTLTIQRTEQRDSAMYRCASSLNSGDGYTFGSGTRLTVV.

The gene calls are TRBV7-6 and TRBJ2-7, with D perhaps matching TRBD1 or TRBD2 (5 bases each). The CDR3 has 15 amino acids. Germline lookup yields CDR1 SGHVS and CDR2 FNYEAQ. V was clipped by 3 bases and J by 3 bases, with 15 bases between them. CDR3 protein: CASSLGVPVLYEQYF. CDR3 sequence (DNA): TGTGCCAGCAGCTTGGGGGTCCCCGTCCTCTACGAGCAGTACTTC.

The chain recombines TRBV7-2 with TRBJ2-1; TRBD2 matches 13 bases. Germline CDR1 and CDR2: SGHTA and FQGNSA. Trimming cost V 4 bases and J 6 bases; bases outside gene matches: 6. CDR3 size: 16 residues. CDR3 amino acids: CASSSLAGGVLNEQFF. The CDR3 bases are TGTGCCAGCAGCTCACTAGCGGGGGGGGTCCTCAATGAGCAGTTCTTC.

The V gene is TRBV19, the J gene TRBJ1-1; no reliable D call. V lost 3 bases and J lost 4, with 9 bases in between. Germline V gene sequence: CDR1 LNHDA, CDR2 SQIVND (reference sequence). CDR3 length: 13 amino acids. This chain's CDR3 is CASSIHGGTEAFF. In DNA, the CDR3 is TGTGCCAGTAGTATCCACGGAGGCACTGAAGCTTTCTTT. The entire variable domain, with the rest obtained from reference TRBV19 and TRBJ1-1, is as follows: DGGITQSPKYLFRKEGQNVTLSCEQNLNHDAMYWYRQDPGQGLRLIYYSQIVNDFQKGDIAEGYSVSREKKESFPLTVTSAQKNPTAFYLCASSIHGGTEAFFGQGTRLTVV.